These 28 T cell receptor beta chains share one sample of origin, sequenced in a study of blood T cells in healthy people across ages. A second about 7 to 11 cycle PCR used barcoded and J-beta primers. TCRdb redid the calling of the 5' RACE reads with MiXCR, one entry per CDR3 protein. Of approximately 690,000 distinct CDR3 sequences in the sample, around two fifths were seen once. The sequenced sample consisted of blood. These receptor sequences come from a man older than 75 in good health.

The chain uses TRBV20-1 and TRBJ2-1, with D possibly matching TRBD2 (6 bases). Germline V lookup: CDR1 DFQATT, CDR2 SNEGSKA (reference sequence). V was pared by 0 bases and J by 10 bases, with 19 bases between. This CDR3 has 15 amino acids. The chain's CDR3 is CSARDLPTGGSEQFF. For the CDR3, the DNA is TGCAGTGCTAGAGATCTCCCTACCGGGGGAAGCGAGCAGTTCTTC.

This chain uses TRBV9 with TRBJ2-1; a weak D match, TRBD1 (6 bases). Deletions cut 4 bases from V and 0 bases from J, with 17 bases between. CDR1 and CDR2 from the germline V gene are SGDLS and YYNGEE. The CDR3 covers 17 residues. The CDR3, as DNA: TGTGCCAGCAGCTCAGCGAGGGGGATATCCTCCTACAATGAGCAGTTCTTC. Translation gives CASSSARGISSYNEQFF.

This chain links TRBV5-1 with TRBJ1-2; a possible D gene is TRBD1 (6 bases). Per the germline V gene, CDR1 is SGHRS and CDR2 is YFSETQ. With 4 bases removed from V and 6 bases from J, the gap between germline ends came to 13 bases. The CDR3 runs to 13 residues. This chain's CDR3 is CASSGGRLNGYTF. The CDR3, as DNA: TGCGCCAGCAGCGGGGGCCGACTTAATGGCTACACCTTC.

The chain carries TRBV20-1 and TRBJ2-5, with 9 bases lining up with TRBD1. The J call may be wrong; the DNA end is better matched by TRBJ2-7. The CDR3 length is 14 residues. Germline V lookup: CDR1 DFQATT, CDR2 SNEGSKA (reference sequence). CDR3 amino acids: CSAKRGDRVGEQYF. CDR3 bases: TGCAGTGCCAAGAGGGGGGACAGGGTTGGCGAGCAGTACTTC.

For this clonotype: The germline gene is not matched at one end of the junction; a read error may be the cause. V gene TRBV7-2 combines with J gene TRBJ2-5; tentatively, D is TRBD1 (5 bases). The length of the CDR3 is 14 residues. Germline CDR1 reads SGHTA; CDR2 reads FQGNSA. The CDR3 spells CARSLDQGAETQYF. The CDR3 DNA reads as TGTGCCCGCAGCTTAGACCAGGGTGCAGAGACCCAGTACTTC.

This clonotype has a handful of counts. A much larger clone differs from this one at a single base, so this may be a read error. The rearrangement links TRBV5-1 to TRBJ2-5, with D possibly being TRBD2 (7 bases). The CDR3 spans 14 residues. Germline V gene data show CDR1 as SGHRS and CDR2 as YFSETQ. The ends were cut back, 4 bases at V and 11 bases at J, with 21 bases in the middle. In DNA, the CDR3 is TGCGCCAGCAGCATGGGGGGGGCCGGGAATGAGCAGTACTTC. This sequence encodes CASSMGGAGNEQYF. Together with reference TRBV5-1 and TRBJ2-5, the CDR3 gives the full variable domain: KAGVTQTPRYLIKTRGQQVTLSCSPISGHRSVSWYQQTPGQGLQFLFEYFSETQRNKGNFPGRFSGRQFSNSRSEMNVSTLELGDSALYLCASSMGGAGNEQYFGPGTRLLVL.

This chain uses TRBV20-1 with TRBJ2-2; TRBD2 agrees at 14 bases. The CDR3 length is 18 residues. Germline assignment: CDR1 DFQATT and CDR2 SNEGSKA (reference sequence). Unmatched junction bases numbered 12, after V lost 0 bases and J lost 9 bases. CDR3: CSARDWTSGRPTKRELFF. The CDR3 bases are TGCAGTGCTAGAGATTGGACTAGCGGGAGGCCAACCAAGCGGGAGCTGTTTTTT.

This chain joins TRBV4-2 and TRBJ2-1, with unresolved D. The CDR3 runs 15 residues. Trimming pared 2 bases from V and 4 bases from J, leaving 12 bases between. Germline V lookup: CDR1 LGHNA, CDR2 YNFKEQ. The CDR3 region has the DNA TGTGCCAGCAGCCAACGAGACGGATTATACAATGAGCAGTTCTTC. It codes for CASSQRDGLYNEQFF.

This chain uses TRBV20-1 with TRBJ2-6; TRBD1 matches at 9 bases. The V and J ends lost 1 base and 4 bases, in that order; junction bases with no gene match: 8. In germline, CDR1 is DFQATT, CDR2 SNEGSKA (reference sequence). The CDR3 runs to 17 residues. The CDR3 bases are TGCAGTGCTAGAGCGGACGGGACAGGGTCCGGGGCCAACGTCCTGACTTTC. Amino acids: CSARADGTGSGANVLTF.

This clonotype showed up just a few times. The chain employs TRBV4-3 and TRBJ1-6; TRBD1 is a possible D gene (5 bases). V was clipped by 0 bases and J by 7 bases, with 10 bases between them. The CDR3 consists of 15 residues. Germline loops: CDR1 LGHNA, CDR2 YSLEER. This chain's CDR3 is CASSQELGLNSPLHF. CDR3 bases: TGCGCCAGCAGCCAAGAATTGGGGCTCAATTCACCCCTCCACTTT.

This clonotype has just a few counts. This CDR3 reads CATRPGTALYTDTQYF. The CDR3, as DNA: TGTGCCACCAGACCAGGGACAGCCCTTTACACAGATACGCAGTATTTT. This chain links TRBV15 with TRBJ2-3, with 7 bases that match TRBD1. With 6 bases clipped from V and 2 bases from J, the junction kept 11 bases outside the gene matches. CDR3 length equals 16 residues. The germline V gene has CDR1 LNHNV and CDR2 YYDKDF (reference sequence).

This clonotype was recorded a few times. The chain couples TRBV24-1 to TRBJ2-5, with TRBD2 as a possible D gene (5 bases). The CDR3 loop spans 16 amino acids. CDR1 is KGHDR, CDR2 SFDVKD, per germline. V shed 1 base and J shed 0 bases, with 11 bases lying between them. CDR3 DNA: TGTGCCACCAGTGATTTCCCGAGCGGCTACCAAGAGACCCAGTACTTC. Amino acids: CATSDFPSGYQETQYF.

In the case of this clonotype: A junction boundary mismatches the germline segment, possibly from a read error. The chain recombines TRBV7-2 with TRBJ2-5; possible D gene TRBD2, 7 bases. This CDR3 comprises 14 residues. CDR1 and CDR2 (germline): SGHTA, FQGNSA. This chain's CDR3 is CASSLGGGQKTQYF. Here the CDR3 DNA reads TGTGCCAGCAGCTTAGGGGGGGGCCAAAAGACCCAGTACTTC.

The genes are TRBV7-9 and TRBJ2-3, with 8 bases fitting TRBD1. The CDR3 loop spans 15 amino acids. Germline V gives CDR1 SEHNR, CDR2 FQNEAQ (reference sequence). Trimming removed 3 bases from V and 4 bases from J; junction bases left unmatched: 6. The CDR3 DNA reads TGTGCCAGCAGCTTCTCCGGACAGGGATCAGATACGCAGTATTTT. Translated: CASSFSGQGSDTQYF.

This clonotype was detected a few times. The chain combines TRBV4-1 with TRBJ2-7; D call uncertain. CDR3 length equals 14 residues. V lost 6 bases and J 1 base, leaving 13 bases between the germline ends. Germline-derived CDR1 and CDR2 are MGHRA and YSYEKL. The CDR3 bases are TGCGCCAGCAGACGCAACTCATATTCCTACGAGCAGTACTTC. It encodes CASRRNSYSYEQYF.

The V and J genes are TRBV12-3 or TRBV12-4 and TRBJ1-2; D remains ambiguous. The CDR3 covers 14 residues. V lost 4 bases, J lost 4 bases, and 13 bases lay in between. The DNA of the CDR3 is TGTGCCAGCAGTTCCAGCGAATTCTTCTATGGCTACACCTTC. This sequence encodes CASSSSEFFYGYTF.

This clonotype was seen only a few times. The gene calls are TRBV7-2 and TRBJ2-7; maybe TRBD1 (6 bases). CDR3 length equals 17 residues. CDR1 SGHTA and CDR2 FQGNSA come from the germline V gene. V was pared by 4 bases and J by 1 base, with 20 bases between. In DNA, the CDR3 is TGTGCCAGCAGCTCTTATGTTGGACAGCCCCTTTCCTACGAGCAGTACTTC. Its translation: CASSSYVGQPLSYEQYF.

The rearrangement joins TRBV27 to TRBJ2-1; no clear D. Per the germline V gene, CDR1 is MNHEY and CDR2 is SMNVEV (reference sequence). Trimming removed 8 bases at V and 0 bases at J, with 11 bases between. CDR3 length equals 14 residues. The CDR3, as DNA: TGTGCCAGCCTGGGCGCGAGCTCCTACAATGAGCAGTTCTTC. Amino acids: CASLGASSYNEQFF.

CDR3 DNA sequence: TGTGCCAGCAGTGGAAGCCGGGACAGGGAGCAGTTCTTC. It yields the protein CASSGSRDREQFF. The chain links TRBV6-1 to TRBJ2-1, with 8 bases aligning to TRBD1. The length of the CDR3 is 13 residues. Germline values: CDR1 MNHNS, CDR2 SASEGT. J was trimmed by 10 bases and V by 4 bases; bases with no gene match: 6.

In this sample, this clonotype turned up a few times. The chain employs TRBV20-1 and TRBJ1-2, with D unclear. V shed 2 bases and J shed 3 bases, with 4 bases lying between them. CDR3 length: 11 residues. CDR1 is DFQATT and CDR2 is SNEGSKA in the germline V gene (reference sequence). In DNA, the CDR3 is TGCAGTGCTAGAAATGACTATGGCTACACCTTC. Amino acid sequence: CSARNDYGYTF.

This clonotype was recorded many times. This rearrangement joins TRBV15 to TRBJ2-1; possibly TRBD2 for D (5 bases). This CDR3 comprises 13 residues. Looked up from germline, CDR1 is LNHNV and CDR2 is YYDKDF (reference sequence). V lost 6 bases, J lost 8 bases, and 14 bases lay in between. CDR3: CATRLASNYEQFF. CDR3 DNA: TGTGCCACCAGGCTTGCTAGCAACTATGAGCAGTTCTTC.

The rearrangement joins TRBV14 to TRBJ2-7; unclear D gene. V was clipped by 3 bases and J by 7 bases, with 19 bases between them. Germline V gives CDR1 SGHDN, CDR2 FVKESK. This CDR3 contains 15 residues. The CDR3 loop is CASSQFDVRNNEQYF. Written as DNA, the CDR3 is TGTGCCAGCAGCCAGTTCGATGTTCGGAACAATGAGCAGTACTTC.

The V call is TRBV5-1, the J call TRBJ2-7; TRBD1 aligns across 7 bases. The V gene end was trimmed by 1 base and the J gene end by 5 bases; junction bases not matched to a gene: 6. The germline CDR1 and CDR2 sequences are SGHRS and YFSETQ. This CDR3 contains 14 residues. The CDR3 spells CASSLRTGPDEQYF. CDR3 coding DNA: TGCGCCAGCAGCTTGAGGACAGGACCAGACGAGCAGTACTTC.

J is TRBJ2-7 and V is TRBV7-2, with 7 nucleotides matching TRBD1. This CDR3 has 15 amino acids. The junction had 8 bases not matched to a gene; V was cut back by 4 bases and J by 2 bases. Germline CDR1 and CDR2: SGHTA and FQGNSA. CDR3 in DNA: TGTGCCAGCAGCTCCATGACAGGGTTAGCCTACGAGCAGTACTTC. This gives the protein CASSSMTGLAYEQYF.

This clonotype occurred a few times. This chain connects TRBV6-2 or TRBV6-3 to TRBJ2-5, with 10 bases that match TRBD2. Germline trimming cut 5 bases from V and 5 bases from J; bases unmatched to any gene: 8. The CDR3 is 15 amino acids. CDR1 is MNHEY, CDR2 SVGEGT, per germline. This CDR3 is CASSQIAGGWETQYF. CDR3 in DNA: TGTGCCAGCAGTCAGATAGCGGGAGGATGGGAGACCCAGTACTTC.

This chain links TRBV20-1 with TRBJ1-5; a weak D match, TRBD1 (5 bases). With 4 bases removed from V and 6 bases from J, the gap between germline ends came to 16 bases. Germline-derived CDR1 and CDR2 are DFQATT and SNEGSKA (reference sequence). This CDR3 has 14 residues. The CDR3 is CSAIARASSQPQHF. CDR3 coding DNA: TGCAGTGCTATAGCCAGGGCAAGTAGTCAGCCCCAGCATTTT.

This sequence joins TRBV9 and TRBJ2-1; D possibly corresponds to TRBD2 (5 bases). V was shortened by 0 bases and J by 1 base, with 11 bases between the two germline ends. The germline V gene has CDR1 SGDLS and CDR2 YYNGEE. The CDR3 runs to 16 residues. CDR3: CASSVGGAGSYNEQFF. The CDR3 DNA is TGTGCCAGCAGCGTAGGGGGTGCGGGTTCCTACAATGAGCAGTTCTTC.

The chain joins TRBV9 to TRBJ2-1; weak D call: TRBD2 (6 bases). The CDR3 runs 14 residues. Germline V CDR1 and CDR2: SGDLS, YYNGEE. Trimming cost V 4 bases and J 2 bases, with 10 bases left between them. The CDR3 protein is CASSLWGAYNEQFF. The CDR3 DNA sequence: TGTGCCAGCAGCCTCTGGGGGGCCTACAATGAGCAGTTCTTC.